This T cell receptor beta chain was identified in a study of regulatory T cells in long-lasting Graves disease. Study-level findings and limits: TRBV28, TRBJ1-2 and TRBJ2-5 were segments that persistent disease favored. Lower TCR diversity characterized persistent Graves' patients relative to newly diagnosed patients.

V gave up 4 bases and J gave up 5 bases, with 15 bases separating them. The CDR3 extends over 14 amino acids. Germline CDR1 MNHNS, CDR2 SASEGT. Time point defined: newly diagnosed GD, antithyroid drugs for less than 3 months. TCR sequences were obtained from RNA taken from PBMCs. Combining iRepertoire HTBI primers with Arm-PCR of CDR3 regions, the authors built TCR beta libraries. In TCRdb, the multiplex PCR reads were re-called with MiXCR into one record per CDR3 protein. The sample has about 540,000 distinct CDR3 sequences, about 14% seen once; the top ten hold 10%. This clonotype was detected many times. Its cognate antigen is unknown. These data also formed part of another study, on T cells in Graves' hyperthyroidism and ophthalmopathy.

V gene TRBV6-1 combines with J gene TRBJ2-7; the D gene is possibly TRBD1 (5 bases). The sample was peripheral blood mononuclear cells (PBMCs), taken at new diagnosis, from a patient treated with antithyroid drugs. The TCR originated in a man younger than 45 with Graves disease. Written as DNA, the CDR3 is TGTGCCAGCAGTGCCTATGACAGTTATGACGAGCAGTACTTC. Its translation is CASSAYDSYDEQYF.